The entry below describes one TCR beta chain. In the same sample, other DNA sequences code for this CDR3. CDR3 length equals 16 residues. V was pared by 2 bases and J by 15 bases, with 23 bases between. Germline V gene lookup returns CDR1 SEHNR and CDR2 FQNEAQ (reference sequence). The data are from a study of T cell changes during pregnancy in multiple sclerosis. The assay was immunoSEQ multiplex PCR, and TCRdb's table has in-frame clones only and misses some. The sample lists fewer than 15,000 clones, approximately 83% occurring once. The chain carries TRBV7-9 and TRBJ1-6; D is perhaps TRBD1 (6 bases). Material: CD8+ T cells from peripheral blood mononuclear cells, obtained in the first trimester of pregnancy. The TCR originated in a female donor with multiple sclerosis, enrolled in a pregnancy study. The CDR3 region has the DNA TGTGCCAGCAGCTTATCCATCGGGACACGTCATAATCTCCTCCACTTT. Protein product: CASSLSIGTRHNLLHF.